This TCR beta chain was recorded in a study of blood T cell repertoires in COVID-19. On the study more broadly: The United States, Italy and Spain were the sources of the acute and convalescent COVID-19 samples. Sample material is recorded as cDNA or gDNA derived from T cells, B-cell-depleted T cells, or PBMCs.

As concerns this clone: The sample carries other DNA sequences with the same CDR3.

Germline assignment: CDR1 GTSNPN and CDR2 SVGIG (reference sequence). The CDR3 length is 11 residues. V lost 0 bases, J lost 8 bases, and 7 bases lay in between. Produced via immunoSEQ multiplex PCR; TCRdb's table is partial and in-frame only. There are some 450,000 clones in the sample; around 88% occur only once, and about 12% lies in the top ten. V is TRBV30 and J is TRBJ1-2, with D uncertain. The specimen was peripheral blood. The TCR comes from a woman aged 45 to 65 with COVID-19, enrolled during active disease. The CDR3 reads CAWSVDSGYTF. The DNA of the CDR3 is TGTGCCTGGAGTGTAGATAGCGGCTACACCTTC.